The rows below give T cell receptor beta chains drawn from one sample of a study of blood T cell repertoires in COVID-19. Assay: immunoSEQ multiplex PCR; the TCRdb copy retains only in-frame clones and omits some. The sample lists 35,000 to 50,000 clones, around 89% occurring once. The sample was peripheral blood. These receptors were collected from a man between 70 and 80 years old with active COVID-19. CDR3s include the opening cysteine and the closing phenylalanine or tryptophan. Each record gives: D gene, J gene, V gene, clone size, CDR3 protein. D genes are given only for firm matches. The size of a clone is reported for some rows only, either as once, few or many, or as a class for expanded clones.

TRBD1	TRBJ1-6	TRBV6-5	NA	CASRGGTGDSPLHF
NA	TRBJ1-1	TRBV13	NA	CASSYLRQRNTEAFF
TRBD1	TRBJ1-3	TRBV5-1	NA	CASSDRALGNTIYF
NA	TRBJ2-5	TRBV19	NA	CASSIVAAPQNQETQYF
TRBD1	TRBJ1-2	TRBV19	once	CASSIGTGYGYTF
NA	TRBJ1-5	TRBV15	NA	CATSTKHQGNNQPQHF
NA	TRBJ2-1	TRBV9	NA	CASSRSSYNEQFF
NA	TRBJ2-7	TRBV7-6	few	CASSLKGDEQYF
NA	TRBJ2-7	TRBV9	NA	CASYLVLTGGRYEQYF
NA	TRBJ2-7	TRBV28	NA	CASSTSSYEQYF
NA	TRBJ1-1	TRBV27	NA	CASSLGVLNTEAFF
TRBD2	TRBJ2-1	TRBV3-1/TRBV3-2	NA	CASSQDASGGADEQFF
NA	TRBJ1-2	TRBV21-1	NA	CASSKERPDYGYTF
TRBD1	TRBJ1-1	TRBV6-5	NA	CASVGGTAEAFF